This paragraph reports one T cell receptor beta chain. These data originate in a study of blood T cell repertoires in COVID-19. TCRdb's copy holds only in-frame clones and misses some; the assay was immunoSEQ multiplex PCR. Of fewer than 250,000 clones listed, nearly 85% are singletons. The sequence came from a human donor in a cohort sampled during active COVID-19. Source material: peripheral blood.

The CDR3 DNA is TGCGCCAGCAGCCAAGTAAGCGGGGGGCTATCCACCGGGGAGCTGTTTTTT. Translated, it gives CASSQVSGGLSTGELFF. The chain uses TRBV4-1 and TRBJ2-2, with 9 bases fitting TRBD2. V shed 1 base, J shed 4 bases, and the junction held 7 bases outside the gene matches. This CDR3 spans 17 amino acids. The germline V gene has CDR1 MGHRA and CDR2 YSYEKL.